The sequence of this TCR beta chain was determined in a study of blood T cells in healthy people across ages. The study, taken as a whole, reports: Since the PBMCs were unsorted, naive and antigen-experienced cells could not be conclusively compared.

Primers used in a second PCR of roughly 7 to 12 cycles were a sample-barcoded 5' primer and a J-beta primer mix. From each sample, at least 2.5 million paired-end reads containing CDR3 were obtained. From the 5' RACE reads, TCRdb called clonotypes with MiXCR, one entry per CDR3 protein. This repertoire shows 1.8 million or so distinct CDR3 sequences, about two fifths found once; its top ten account for under 25%. Points on this clonotype: Its antigen is still unknown.

The CDR3 extends over 15 amino acids. Trimming stripped 0 bases from V and 6 bases from J, with 12 bases between. Looked up from germline, CDR1 is MNHNY and CDR2 is SVGAGI (reference sequence). The specimen sequenced was blood. V is TRBV6-6 and J is TRBJ2-1; no firm D call. This clonotype was sampled from a human donor in good health. The CDR3 region is CASSYSGLSPNEQFF. DNA for the CDR3: TGTGCCAGCAGTTACTCCGGGCTCAGCCCCAATGAGCAGTTCTTC.